The clone carrying this TCR beta chain appeared many times. Its target is unknown. This sample was taken from a study of T cells in Graves' hyperthyroidism and ophthalmopathy. Overall study context: Before treatment of any kind, peripheral blood was taken at initial diagnosis.

Study-wide results and limits: Ophthalmopathy was identified by the model a median around 6 months ahead of onset.

The V gene end was trimmed by 5 bases and the J gene end by 2 bases; junction bases not matched to a gene: 4. The germline gives CDR1 SQVTM, CDR2 ANQGSEA. The CDR3 spans 14 residues. RNA transcripts yielded amplified TCR beta CDR3 regions. Researchers ran a first-round RT-PCR on the TCR CDR3 using the HTBI primer set. TCRdb passed the multiplex PCR reads through MiXCR, listing each CDR3 protein once. This table holds roughly 740,000 distinct CDR3 sequences, about 16% found once. The source material was blood. This chain uses TRBV29-1 with TRBJ2-2; TRBD1 matches at 8 bases. The sequence derives from a man in his late teens or twenties with Graves' hyperthyroidism. CDR3 protein: CSVRDRGNTGELFF. Written as DNA, the CDR3 is TGCAGCGTTCGCGACAGGGGAAACACCGGGGAGCTGTTTTTT.